A single sample gave rise to the 28 T cell receptor beta chains below, sequenced in a study of T cells in Graves' hyperthyroidism and ophthalmopathy. TCR beta CDR3 regions were amplified from RNA transcripts. The HTBI primer set served for first-round RT-PCR of the TCR CDR3. TCRdb fed the multiplex PCR reads into MiXCR, producing one record per CDR3 protein. The repertoire includes about 410,000 distinct CDR3 sequences, roughly 14% of them detected once, and roughly 13% sits in the top ten. Material: blood. These TCRs come from a man between 18 and 29 years old with Graves' ophthalmopathy.

This clonotype was recorded many times. This chain connects TRBV27 to TRBJ2-1; either TRBD1 or TRBD2 may supply D (5 bases each). Germline CDR1 reads MNHEY; CDR2 reads SMNVEV (reference sequence). Trimming left V 8 bases short and J 8 bases short, with 10 bases between. The CDR3 contains 11 residues. In DNA, the CDR3 is TGTGCCAGCGGGACGATCGATGAGCAGTTCTTC. Encoded protein: CASGTIDEQFF.

The chain combines TRBV5-1 with TRBJ1-1; tentatively, D is TRBD1 (5 bases). Germline V gene data show CDR1 as SGHRS and CDR2 as YFSETQ. The CDR3 extends over 14 amino acids. V shed 3 bases and J shed 4 bases, with 13 bases lying between them. CDR3 DNA sequence: TGCGCCAGCAGCTGGGGGGAGCAGGGCACTGAAGCTTTCTTT. It specifies CASSWGEQGTEAFF.

This clonotype was recorded a few times. CDR3 in amino acids: CASSPRLAGAGELFF. The CDR3 DNA reads as TGTGCCAGCAGCCCCAGACTAGCGGGGGCCGGGGAGCTGTTTTTT. The V and J genes are TRBV3-1 and TRBJ2-2; 12 nucleotides align to TRBD2. The CDR3 is 15 amino acids. Germline lookup yields CDR1 LGHDT and CDR2 YNNKEL (reference sequence). V gave up 4 bases and J gave up 6 bases; unmatched junction bases: 3.

This clonotype was picked up many times. This sequence joins TRBV9 and TRBJ2-3, with D hard to call. There are 15 residues in the CDR3. Trimming pared 0 bases from V and 2 bases from J, leaving 10 bases between. Germline assignment: CDR1 SGDLS and CDR2 YYNGEE. CDR3: CASSVEGTLTDTQYF. CDR3 nucleotides: TGTGCCAGCAGCGTAGAAGGCACTCTCACAGATACGCAGTATTTT.

The chain joins TRBV18 to TRBJ1-1; D might be TRBD1 (5 bases). CDR1 is KGHSH, CDR2 LQKENI, per germline. Deletions cut 3 bases from V and 4 bases from J, with 15 bases between. This CDR3 is 15 amino acids long. The CDR3 loop reads CASSPPPGQITEAFF. The DNA for the CDR3 is TGTGCCAGCTCACCGCCGCCAGGGCAGATCACTGAAGCTTTCTTT.

V and J are TRBV2 and TRBJ2-5, with TRBD2 matching over 7 bases. J was trimmed by 4 bases and V by 1 base; bases with no gene match: 6. Germline CDR1 is SNHLY and CDR2 is FYNNEI. CDR3 length equals 15 residues. Here the CDR3 DNA reads TGTGCCAGCAGTGAAGGGGAGGGACTCCCAGAGACCCAGTACTTC. As protein: CASSEGEGLPETQYF.

This clonotype was detected many times. J is TRBJ2-1 and V is TRBV14, with no clear D. With 1 base removed from V and 11 bases from J, the gap between germline ends came to 12 bases. The CDR3 is made up of 13 amino acids. Germline V gene sequence: CDR1 SGHDN, CDR2 FVKESK. The DNA of the CDR3 is TGTGCCAGCAGCCAAGTTTCCTGGGTCAAGCAGTTCTTC. Amino acid sequence: CASSQVSWVKQFF.

This rearrangement joins TRBV7-9 to TRBJ2-3; D possibly matches TRBD1 or TRBD2 (5 bases each). The germline V and J ends were trimmed by 5 bases and 9 bases, with 15 bases remaining between them. The CDR3 covers 13 residues. In germline, CDR1 is SEHNR, CDR2 FQNEAQ (reference sequence). The CDR3 nucleotides read TGTGCCAGCAGCCCCGGGACCCAAGGCACGCAGTATTTT. Protein: CASSPGTQGTQYF.

This clonotype was picked up many times. The J gene is TRBJ2-7, the V gene TRBV7-9; 11 bases line up with TRBD1. Germline CDR1 is SEHNR and CDR2 is FQNEAQ (reference sequence). The CDR3 is made up of 17 amino acids. Unmatched junction bases numbered 12, after V lost 5 bases and J lost 3 bases. This CDR3 is CASSGTSLGTGGYEQYF. Written as DNA, the CDR3 is TGTGCCAGCAGCGGGACCTCCTTGGGGACAGGGGGCTACGAGCAGTACTTC.

This clonotype was counted at least ten times. The rearrangement uses TRBV18 and TRBJ2-3; D is undetermined. The CDR3 contains 12 residues. Germline-derived CDR1 and CDR2 are KGHSH and LQKENI. Between the trimmed V and J ends, which lost 2 bases and 5 bases, there was a span of 5 bases. The CDR3 coding sequence is TGTGCCAGCTCACCAGTTGGAGATACGCAGTATTTT. It is translated as CASSPVGDTQYF.

This clonotype was recorded a few times. The CDR3 coding sequence is TGTGCCAGTAGTATAGATCGCAGGAATGATGGCTACACCTTC. Residues: CASSIDRRNDGYTF. The V gene is TRBV19, the J gene TRBJ1-2, with D unclear. V shed 0 bases and J shed 6 bases, with 11 bases lying between them. Germline-derived CDR1 and CDR2 are LNHDA and SQIVND (reference sequence). The CDR3 runs 14 residues.

This clonotype appeared many times. The chain couples TRBV7-9 to TRBJ1-2, with 8 bases that match TRBD1. The CDR3 is 14 residues long. In germline, CDR1 is SEHNR, CDR2 FQNEAQ (reference sequence). Unmatched junction bases numbered 5, after V lost 5 bases and J lost 3 bases. CDR3 sequence reads: CASSPQGADYGYTF. Here the CDR3 DNA reads TGTGCCAGCAGCCCCCAGGGGGCCGACTATGGCTACACCTTC. Combining the CDR3 with reference TRBV7-9 and TRBJ1-2 gives the whole variable domain DTGVSQNPRHKITKRGQNVTFRCDPISEHNRLYWYRQTLGQGPEFLTYFQNEAQLEKSRLLSDRFSAERPKGSFSTLEIQRTEQGDSAMYLCASSPQGADYGYTFGSGTRLTVV.

The chain is built from TRBV4-1 and TRBJ2-2, with D uncertain. The germline V gene encodes CDR1 MGHRA and CDR2 YSYEKL. The CDR3 contains 13 residues. The germline V and J ends were trimmed by 3 bases and 8 bases, with 10 bases remaining between them. CDR3 sequence: CASSQHGPGELFF. The CDR3 DNA reads as TGCGCCAGCAGCCAGCACGGGCCAGGGGAGCTGTTTTTT.

At least ten counts were recorded for this clonotype. This sequence joins TRBV20-1 and TRBJ1-4; D remains unclear. CDR1 is DFQATT, CDR2 SNEGSKA, per germline (reference sequence). The CDR3 totals 14 residues. The germline V and J ends were trimmed by 5 bases and 0 bases, with 10 bases remaining between them. The CDR3 region has the DNA TGCAGTGCTGGGGTTCAACCAACTAATGAAAAACTGTTTTTT. As protein: CSAGVQPTNEKLFF.

This clonotype was detected many times. CDR3 in amino acids: CSASFLVWDYPSTDTQYF. As DNA, the CDR3 is TGCAGTGCTAGTTTTTTAGTGTGGGACTACCCTAGCACAGATACGCAGTATTTT. The chain links TRBV20-1 to TRBJ2-3, with 7 positions matching TRBD2. The CDR3 is 18 amino acids. Trimming cost V 3 bases and J 0 bases; bases outside gene matches: 15. The germline gives CDR1 DFQATT, CDR2 SNEGSKA (reference sequence).

This chain links TRBV19 with TRBJ2-5; 10 bases fit TRBD2. The CDR3 consists of 16 residues. Germline CDR1 and CDR2: LNHDA and SQIVND (reference sequence). Losses at the gene ends were 6 bases for V and 1 base for J; bases not matched to a gene: 8. CDR3 in amino acids: CASRDSSGSLQETQYF. DNA of the CDR3: TGTGCCAGTAGGGATTCTAGCGGGAGCCTCCAAGAGACCCAGTACTTC.

This clonotype turned up a few times. CDR3 nucleotides: TGTGCCAGCAGCGGGGGGGGGGCGAACTATGGCTACACCTTC. Protein product: CASSGGGANYGYTF. The rearrangement uses TRBV7-2 and TRBJ1-2; D is possibly TRBD1 (6 bases). V was cut by 5 bases and J by 2 bases, with 12 bases left in between. The germline V gene encodes CDR1 SGHTA and CDR2 FQGNSA. This CDR3 spans 14 amino acids.

This clonotype occurred a few times. The chain uses TRBV5-6 and TRBJ1-2, with D maybe TRBD1 (6 bases). Germline CDR1 is SGHDT and CDR2 is YYEEEE. The CDR3 has 18 residues. Trimming stripped 2 bases from V and 5 bases from J, with 25 bases between. CDR3 DNA sequence: TGTGCCAGCAGCTTCGGGGCTCAGGAAAGGACAGATACATATGGCTACACCTTC. This codes for CASSFGAQERTDTYGYTF.

This clonotype has at least ten counts. The V call is TRBV30, the J call TRBJ1-1; D may be TRBD1 (5 bases). Germline CDR1 is GTSNPN and CDR2 is SVGIG (reference sequence). The CDR3 covers 13 residues. The V end lost 5 bases, the J end lost 3 bases, and 13 bases lay between the germline ends. The DNA for the CDR3 is TGTGCCTGGGATCCCGACAGCTACACTGAAGCTTTCTTT. The encoded protein is CAWDPDSYTEAFF.

This clonotype was found many times. This chain uses TRBV28 with TRBJ1-2; TRBD1 matches at 8 bases. V trimming: 6 bases; J trimming: 0 bases; junction bases outside the gene matches: 9. This CDR3 comprises 16 residues. Germline assignment: CDR1 MDHEN and CDR2 SYDVKM. The DNA for the CDR3 is TGTGCCAGCAGCAATGACAGGGGATCGGCTAACTATGGCTACACCTTC. Translating gives CASSNDRGSANYGYTF.

As concerns this clonotype: This may be a read error, as it is one base from a much larger clone. CDR3 coding DNA: TGTGCCAGCTCAAAAGGGTCCTGCAATGAGCAGTTCTTC. Amino acid sequence: CASSKGSCNEQFF. The V gene is TRBV18, the J gene TRBJ2-1; D gene ambiguous. Germline V gene data show CDR1 as KGHSH and CDR2 as LQKENI. The CDR3 covers 13 residues.

This clonotype was counted a few times. The chain links TRBV5-1 to TRBJ2-3, with 9 nucleotides matching TRBD2. V shed 4 bases, J shed 5 bases, and the junction held 11 bases outside the gene matches. This CDR3 region has 16 residues. Germline V lookup: CDR1 SGHRS, CDR2 YFSETQ. The CDR3: CASSPLGRGGIDTQYF. CDR3 DNA: TGCGCCAGCAGCCCCCTGGGGCGGGGGGGAATAGATACGCAGTATTTT.

This clonotype was observed a handful of times. The V call is TRBV4-2, the J call TRBJ2-5, with D possibly being TRBD2 (7 bases). Germline CDR1 reads LGHNA; CDR2 reads YNFKEQ. Trimming removed 5 bases from V and 5 bases from J, with 18 bases in between. The CDR3 covers 15 residues. CDR3 nucleotides: TGTGCCAGCAGCATGACAGGCGGGCGGGGGGAGACCCAGTACTTC. Its protein is CASSMTGGRGETQYF.

This clonotype was observed at least ten times. The chain joins TRBV5-1 to TRBJ1-5; perhaps TRBD1 as D (5 bases). Germline V gene sequence: CDR1 SGHRS, CDR2 YFSETQ. CDR3 length: 14 residues. Trimming took 5 bases from V and 8 from J, leaving 17 bases between them. CDR3: CASSSGTLQEPQHF. CDR3 DNA: TGCGCCAGCAGTTCCGGGACTCTTCAGGAGCCCCAGCATTTT.

This clonotype has at least ten counts. CDR3 nucleotides: TGTGCCACCTCCGGGACTAGCGGGGGGGCCAGGTATGAGCAGTTCTTC. Its translation: CATSGTSGGARYEQFF. This chain uses TRBV3-1 with TRBJ2-1; 16 nucleotides match TRBD2. With V trimmed by 10 bases and J by 8 bases, 11 bases remained unmatched. Germline V CDR1 and CDR2: LGHDT, YNNKEL (reference sequence). There are 16 residues in the CDR3.

This clonotype has just a few counts. The chain joins TRBV9 to TRBJ1-1; 8 nucleotides agree with TRBD1. After removal of 4 bases from V and 0 bases from J, the junction contained 8 bases not matched to a gene. The germline V gene encodes CDR1 SGDLS and CDR2 YYNGEE. The CDR3 is made up of 16 amino acids. The CDR3 loop reads CASSLPRQGMNTEAFF. The CDR3 DNA reads TGTGCCAGCAGCTTACCCAGACAGGGGATGAACACTGAAGCTTTCTTT.

V and J are TRBV9 and TRBJ2-4; D is perhaps TRBD2 (6 bases). The CDR3 contains 16 residues. Germline lookup yields CDR1 SGDLS and CDR2 YYNGEE. The V gene lost 3 bases and the J gene lost 12 bases, with 25 bases spanning the gap. In nucleotides, the CDR3 is TGTGCCAGCAGCGCGCGGGGACCAGGCGGTTCAGGAGATCAGTACTTC. As protein: CASSARGPGGSGDQYF.

This clonotype was counted between two and nine times. The CDR3 is CASSSGGGGGYTF. The CDR3 DNA sequence: TGCGCCAGCAGCTCAGGGGGCGGAGGTGGCTACACCTTC. The chain couples TRBV5-1 to TRBJ1-2; 8 bases match TRBD1. V gave up 3 bases and J gave up 7 bases; unmatched junction bases: 5. The CDR3 has 13 residues. From germline, CDR1 is SGHRS and CDR2 YFSETQ. The whole variable domain, filled in from reference TRBV5-1 and TRBJ1-2, reads KAGVTQTPRYLIKTRGQQVTLSCSPISGHRSVSWYQQTPGQGLQFLFEYFSETQRNKGNFPGRFSGRQFSNSRSEMNVSTLELGDSALYLCASSSGGGGGYTFGSGTRLTVV.